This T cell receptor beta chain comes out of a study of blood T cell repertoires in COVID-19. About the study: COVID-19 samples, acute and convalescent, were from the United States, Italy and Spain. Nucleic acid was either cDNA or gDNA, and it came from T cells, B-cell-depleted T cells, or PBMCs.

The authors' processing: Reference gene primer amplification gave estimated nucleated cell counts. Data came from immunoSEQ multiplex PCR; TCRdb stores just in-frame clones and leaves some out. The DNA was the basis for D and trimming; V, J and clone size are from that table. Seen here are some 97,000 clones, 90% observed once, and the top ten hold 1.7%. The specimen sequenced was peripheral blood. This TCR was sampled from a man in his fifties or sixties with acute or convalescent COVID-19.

In DNA form, the CDR3 reads TGTGCCAGCAGTTTATGGTCAGGGGACGATGAAAAACTGTTTTTT. Translated, it gives CASSLWSGDDEKLFF. The chain employs TRBV27 and TRBJ1-4; perhaps TRBD1 as D (6 bases). The CDR3 loop spans 15 amino acids. Looked up from germline, CDR1 is MNHEY and CDR2 is SMNVEV (reference sequence). The ends were cut back, 1 base at V and 6 bases at J, with 12 bases in the middle.